This T cell receptor beta chain was profiled in a study of tumor and adjacent non-tumor tissue in lung cancer. Study details: Each sample yielded roughly 4.2 million productive TCRbeta reads on average.

Regarding this clonotype: The junction and the germline gene differ at one end; a read error may be behind it.

No cell sorting was done before RNA was extracted from the tissue. The CDR3 is 15 amino acids. A modified ARM-PCR protocol with three rounds of nested PCR amplified TCRbeta. TCRdb redid the calling of the multiplex PCR reads with MiXCR, one entry per CDR3 protein. The repertoire holds 120,000 or so distinct CDR3 sequences, with 60% to 70% as singletons. Sequencing was performed on lung tumor tissue. The source is a man aged 30-40 years with non-small cell lung cancer. The V and J genes are TRBV12-3 or TRBV12-4 and TRBJ2-2, with TRBD1 matching 9 bases. The CDR3 nucleotides read TGTGTCAGCACTGCCGCGACAGGGGGTCCCGGGGAGCTGTTTTTT. Its protein is CVSTAATGGPGELFF.